One sample yielded the 18 T cell receptor beta chains listed below, sequenced in a study of early T cells in non-severe SARS-CoV-2 infection. TCRdb re-called the 5' RACE reads through MiXCR, storing one row per CDR3 protein. The table has 43,000 or so distinct CDR3 sequences, 4% to 4.5% seen once. Sequenced input: whole blood. The receptors derive from an adult who was a healthcare worker with PCR-confirmed SARS-CoV-2 infection or an uninfected control (not recorded which).

This clonotype has ten or more counts. The chain is built from TRBV7-2 and TRBJ2-1; no definite D call. The CDR3 consists of 15 residues. The V end lost 1 base, the J end lost 2 bases, and 9 bases lay between the germline ends. Germline CDR1 and CDR2: SGHTA and FQGNSA. The CDR3 is CASSLEQKAYNEQFF. DNA of the CDR3: TGTGCCAGCAGCTTAGAACAGAAGGCCTACAATGAGCAGTTCTTC.

This clonotype was detected many times. The genes are TRBV12-5 and TRBJ2-5, with 8 bases identical to TRBD1. After removal of 7 bases from V and 1 base from J, the junction contained 5 bases not matched to a gene. The CDR3 loop spans 14 amino acids. Germline V lookup: CDR1 LGHNT, CDR2 FRNRAP. DNA of the CDR3: TGTGCTAGTGCCAAGGGACAGGCCCAAGAGACCCAGTACTTC. Its translation: CASAKGQAQETQYF.

This clonotype came up many times. V is TRBV3-1 and J is TRBJ1-1; D gene unclear. This CDR3 has 16 amino acids. Germline V gene lookup returns CDR1 LGHDT and CDR2 YNNKEL (reference sequence). V was clipped by 1 base and J by 1 base, with 13 bases between them. CDR3 amino acids: CASSQVPWTANTEAFF. The CDR3 DNA is TGTGCCAGCAGCCAAGTTCCATGGACGGCGAACACTGAAGCTTTCTTT.

The chain combines TRBV2 with TRBJ1-6; tentatively, D is TRBD1 (6 bases). Germline CDR1 reads SNHLY; CDR2 reads FYNNEI. There are 14 residues in the CDR3. The ends were cut back, 6 bases at V and 0 bases at J, with 6 bases in the middle. CDR3 nucleotides: TGTGCCAGCAGGGACAGCTCCTATAATTCACCCCTCCACTTT. Amino acids: CASRDSSYNSPLHF.

The table lists this clonotype with many counts. V usage is TRBV7-2 and J usage is TRBJ1-4; TRBD1 aligns across 8 bases. V was clipped by 4 bases and J by 5 bases; unmatched bases: 12. The V gene's germline CDR1 is SGHTA and CDR2 FQGNSA. The length of the CDR3 is 17 residues. The CDR3 protein is CASSSAYPGQENEKLFF. CDR3 nucleotides: TGTGCCAGCAGCTCCGCATACCCGGGACAGGAAAATGAAAAACTGTTTTTT.

This clonotype was seen at least ten times. The V and J genes are TRBV12-5 and TRBJ2-1; the match to TRBD1 covers 7 bases. The germline gives CDR1 LGHNT, CDR2 FRNRAP. The V segment lost 6 bases and the J segment 2 bases; nucleotides outside the gene matches: 7. This CDR3 spans 15 amino acids. CDR3 loop: CASGRTQGAYNEQFF. CDR3 DNA sequence: TGTGCTAGTGGACGGACCCAGGGGGCCTACAATGAGCAGTTCTTC.

This clonotype was counted ten times or more. The rearrangement uses TRBV20-1 and TRBJ2-3, with a tentative D call TRBD2 (5 bases). Germline CDR1 DFQATT, CDR2 SNEGSKA (reference sequence). The CDR3 has 15 residues. V lost 4 bases and J lost 1, with 15 bases in between. For the CDR3, the DNA is TGCAGTGCTAACCTGAGGGCTCGCGGCACAGATACGCAGTATTTT. This codes for CSANLRARGTDTQYF.

This clonotype has a count of ten or more. The chain joins TRBV5-1 to TRBJ2-7; D could derive from TRBD1 or TRBD2 (5 bases each). V lost 3 bases and J 5 bases, leaving 18 bases between the germline ends. This CDR3 is built from 15 residues. From germline, CDR1 is SGHRS and CDR2 YFSETQ. The CDR3 sequence is CASSSLEGPVDEQYF. The CDR3 region has the DNA TGCGCCAGCAGCTCCCTCGAGGGGCCCGTCGACGAGCAGTACTTC.

Many counts were recorded for this clonotype. The chain couples TRBV19 to TRBJ2-7; 9 bases align to TRBD2. Losses at the gene ends were 5 bases for V and 7 bases for J; bases not matched to a gene: 15. The CDR3 loop spans 16 amino acids. From germline, CDR1 is LNHDA and CDR2 SQIVND (reference sequence). This CDR3 is CASSPFPSGARWEQYF. As DNA, the CDR3 is TGTGCCAGTAGTCCTTTCCCTAGCGGGGCTCGATGGGAGCAGTACTTC.

This clonotype was found a few times. The chain uses TRBV7-2 and TRBJ2-5; D might be TRBD1 (6 bases). The CDR3 spans 14 residues. V was trimmed by 5 bases and J by 0 bases, leaving 10 bases between them. Germline V gene lookup returns CDR1 SGHTA and CDR2 FQGNSA. In nucleotides, the CDR3 is TGTGCCAGCAGCCCAGACAGGTACCAAGAGACCCAGTACTTC. Translating it yields CASSPDRYQETQYF.

This clonotype occurred many times. The chain is built from TRBV11-2 and TRBJ1-4; maybe TRBD1 (5 bases). This CDR3 is built from 16 residues. CDR1 and CDR2 from the germline V gene are SGHAT and FQNNGV. Trimming took 7 bases from V and 3 from J, leaving 18 bases between them. The CDR3 spells CASTDDPGSANEKLFF. The CDR3 coding sequence is TGTGCCAGCACCGACGATCCAGGGTCGGCTAATGAAAAACTGTTTTTT.

This rearrangement joins TRBV7-8 to TRBJ2-2, with TRBD1 matching over 7 bases. The length of the CDR3 is 14 residues. Germline V lookup: CDR1 SGHVS, CDR2 FQNEAQ. The junction had 9 bases not matched to a gene; V was cut back by 10 bases and J by 4 bases. In DNA form, the CDR3 reads TGTGCCATCGAAAACAGGGGATTCACCGGGGAGCTGTTTTTT. Amino acid sequence: CAIENRGFTGELFF.

In its sample, this clonotype was seen many times. As DNA, the CDR3 is TGTGCCAGCAAACGGGATGTCAATGAGCAGTTCTTC. Translation: CASKRDVNEQFF. The V and J genes are TRBV2 and TRBJ2-1, with D possibly TRBD2 on 5 matching bases. There are 12 residues in the CDR3. The germline V gene has CDR1 SNHLY and CDR2 FYNNEI. Trimming took 7 bases from V and 6 from J, leaving 10 bases between them.

This clonotype was counted at least ten times. The chain is built from TRBV20-1 and TRBJ2-1; maybe TRBD2 (6 bases). Germline loops: CDR1 DFQATT, CDR2 SNEGSKA (reference sequence). This CDR3 has 14 amino acids. The germline V and J ends were trimmed by 0 bases and 6 bases, with 12 bases remaining between them. The chain's CDR3 is CSARDLRTTNEQFF. The CDR3 nucleotides are TGCAGTGCTAGAGATCTGAGGACTACCAATGAGCAGTTCTTC.

In this sample, this clonotype turned up many times. The V call is TRBV27, the J call TRBJ2-1; the D is unclear. The V gene lost 5 bases and the J gene lost 0 bases, with 14 bases spanning the gap. The CDR3 consists of 16 residues. Germline V lookup: CDR1 MNHEY, CDR2 SMNVEV (reference sequence). The CDR3 protein is CASSPTGPVSYNEQFF. For the CDR3, the DNA is TGTGCCAGCAGTCCTACCGGCCCCGTCTCCTACAATGAGCAGTTCTTC.

This sequence joins TRBV2 and TRBJ2-5; TRBD2 matches 11 bases. Trimming at V came to 6 bases and at J to 9 bases, leaving 6 bases not matched to a gene. The germline V gene encodes CDR1 SNHLY and CDR2 FYNNEI. The CDR3 is 13 residues long. The CDR3 bases are TGTGCCAGCAGCGGGACTAGCGGTGGGTCCCAGTACTTC. It is translated as CASSGTSGGSQYF.

In its sample, this clonotype was seen many times. The V and J genes are TRBV6-2 or TRBV6-3 and TRBJ1-5; weak D call: TRBD1 (5 bases). The CDR3 runs 13 residues. Per germline, CDR1 MNHEY and CDR2 SVGEGT. Trimming removed 6 bases from V and 7 bases from J, with 13 bases in between. The CDR3: CASREGSWQPQHF. DNA of the CDR3: TGTGCCAGCAGGGAGGGGAGCTGGCAGCCCCAGCATTTT.

This clonotype was picked up many times. V usage is TRBV20-1 and J usage is TRBJ1-6; 8 nucleotides agree with TRBD1. Germline assignment: CDR1 DFQATT and CDR2 SNEGSKA (reference sequence). The CDR3 covers 15 residues. Trimming at V came to 2 bases and at J to 6 bases, leaving 6 bases not matched to a gene. The CDR3 reads CSARPGQGPNSPLHF. The CDR3 nucleotides are TGCAGTGCTAGACCCGGACAGGGTCCTAATTCACCCCTCCACTTT.